Here is one T cell receptor (beta chain) with its context. The sample belongs to a study of shared clonotypes between healthy human individuals. Terminally differentiated effector memory CD45RA+ cells were left out of the naive CD8 fraction, which was CD45RO-negative and positively selected for CCR7. Germline values: CDR1 LNHDA, CDR2 SQIVND (reference sequence). The V end lost 2 bases, the J end lost 4 bases, and 6 bases lay between the germline ends. This CDR3 is 13 amino acids long. Generated by immunoSEQ multiplex PCR, the TCRdb table keeps only in-frame clones and is missing some. In the table there are 800,000 to 950,000 clones, approximately 96% of which are singletons.

The specimen sequenced was naive CD8+ T cells sorted from blood. The source is a man aged 25 to 40 in good health. The chain uses TRBV19 and TRBJ2-1; the D is unclear. The CDR3 region has the DNA TGTGCCAGTAGTATAATGCTGTACAATGAGCAGTTCTTC. It is translated as CASSIMLYNEQFF. Drawing the rest from reference TRBV19 and TRBJ2-1, the complete variable domain is DGGITQSPKYLFRKEGQNVTLSCEQNLNHDAMYWYRQDPGQGLRLIYYSQIVNDFQKGDIAEGYSVSREKKESFPLTVTSAQKNPTAFYLCASSIMLYNEQFFGPGTRLTVL.